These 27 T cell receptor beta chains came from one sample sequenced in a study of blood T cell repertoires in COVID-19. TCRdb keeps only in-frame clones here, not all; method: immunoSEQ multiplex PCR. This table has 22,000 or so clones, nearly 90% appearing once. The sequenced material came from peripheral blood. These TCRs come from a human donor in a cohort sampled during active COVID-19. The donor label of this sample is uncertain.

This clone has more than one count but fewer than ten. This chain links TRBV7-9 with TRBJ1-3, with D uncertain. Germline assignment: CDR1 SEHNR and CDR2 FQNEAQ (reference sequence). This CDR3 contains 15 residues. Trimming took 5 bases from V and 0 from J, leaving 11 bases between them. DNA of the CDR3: TGTGCCAGCAGCGAAAACCCAGTCTCTGGAAACACCATATATTTT. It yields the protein CASSENPVSGNTIYF.

The CDR3 sequence is CASSERGGNTEAFF. The CDR3 DNA sequence: TGTGCCAGCAGTGAACGCGGGGGAAACACTGAAGCTTTCTTT. The chain employs TRBV6-1 and TRBJ1-1, with D possibly being TRBD1 (5 bases). Per germline, CDR1 MNHNS and CDR2 SASEGT. V was cut by 2 bases and J by 2 bases, with 9 bases left in between. The CDR3 contains 14 residues.

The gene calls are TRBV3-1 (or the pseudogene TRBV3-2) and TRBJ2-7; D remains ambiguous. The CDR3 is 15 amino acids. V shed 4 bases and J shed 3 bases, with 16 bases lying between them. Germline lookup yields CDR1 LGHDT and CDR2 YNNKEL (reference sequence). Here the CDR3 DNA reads TGTGCCAGCAGCCGAGGCCCCGAATCGAACTACGAGCAGTACTTC. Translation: CASSRGPESNYEQYF.

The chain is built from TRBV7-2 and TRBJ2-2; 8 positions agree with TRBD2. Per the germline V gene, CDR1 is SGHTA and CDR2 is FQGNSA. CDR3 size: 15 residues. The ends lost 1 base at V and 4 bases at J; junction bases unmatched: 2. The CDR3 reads CASSLVAGRTGELFF. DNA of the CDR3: TGTGCCAGCAGCTTAGTAGCGGGGCGCACCGGGGAGCTGTTTTTT. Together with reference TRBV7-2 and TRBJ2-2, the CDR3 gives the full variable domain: GAGVSQSPSNKVTEKGKDVELRCDPISGHTALYWYRQSLGQGLEFLIYFQGNSAPDKSGLPSDRFSAERTGGSVSTLTIQRTQQEDSAVYLCASSLVAGRTGELFFGEGSRLTVL.

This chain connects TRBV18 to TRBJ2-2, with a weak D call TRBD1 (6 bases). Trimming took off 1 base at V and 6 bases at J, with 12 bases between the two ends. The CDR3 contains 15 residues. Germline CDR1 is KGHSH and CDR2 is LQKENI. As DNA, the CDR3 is TGTGCCAGCTCACCACGGAATGAGGGGGCCGGGGAGCTGTTTTTT. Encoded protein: CASSPRNEGAGELFF.

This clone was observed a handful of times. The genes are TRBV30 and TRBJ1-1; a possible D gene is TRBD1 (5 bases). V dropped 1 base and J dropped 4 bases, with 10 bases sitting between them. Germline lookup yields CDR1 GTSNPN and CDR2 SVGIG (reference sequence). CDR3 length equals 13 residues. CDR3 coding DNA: TGTGCCTGGAGTGCAGGGCCGCCCACTGAAGCTTTCTTT. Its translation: CAWSAGPPTEAFF.

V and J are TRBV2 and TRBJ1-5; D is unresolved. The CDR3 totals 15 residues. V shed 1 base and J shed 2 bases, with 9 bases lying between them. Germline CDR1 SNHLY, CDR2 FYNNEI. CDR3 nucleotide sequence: TGTGCCAGCAGTGAAGGGAGGGAGGGCAATCAGCCCCAGCATTTT. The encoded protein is CASSEGREGNQPQHF.

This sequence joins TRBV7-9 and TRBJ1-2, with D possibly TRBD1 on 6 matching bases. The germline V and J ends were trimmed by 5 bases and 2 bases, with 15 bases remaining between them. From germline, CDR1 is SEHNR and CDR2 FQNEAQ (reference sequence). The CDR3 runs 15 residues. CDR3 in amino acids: CASSNRTASNYGYTF. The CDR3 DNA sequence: TGTGCCAGCAGCAACCGGACAGCGTCGAACTATGGCTACACCTTC. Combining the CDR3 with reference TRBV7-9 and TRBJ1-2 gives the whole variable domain DTGVSQNPRHKITKRGQNVTFRCDPISEHNRLYWYRQTLGQGPEFLTYFQNEAQLEKSRLLSDRFSAERPKGSFSTLEIQRTEQGDSAMYLCASSNRTASNYGYTFGSGTRLTVV.

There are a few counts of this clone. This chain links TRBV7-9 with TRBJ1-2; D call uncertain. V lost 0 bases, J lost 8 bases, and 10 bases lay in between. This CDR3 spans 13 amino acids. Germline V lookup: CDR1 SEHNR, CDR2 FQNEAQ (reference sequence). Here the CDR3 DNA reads TGTGCCAGCAGCTTAGCTCCCCAGGAAGGCTACACCTTC. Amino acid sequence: CASSLAPQEGYTF.

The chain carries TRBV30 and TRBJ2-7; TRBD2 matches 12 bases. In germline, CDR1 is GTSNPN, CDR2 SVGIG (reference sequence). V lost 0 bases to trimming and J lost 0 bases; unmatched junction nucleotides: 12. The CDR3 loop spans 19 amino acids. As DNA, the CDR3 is TGTGCCTGGAGTGTAAAGTTGGGACTAGCGGGCGTAAGCTCCTACGAGCAGTACTTC. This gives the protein CAWSVKLGLAGVSSYEQYF.

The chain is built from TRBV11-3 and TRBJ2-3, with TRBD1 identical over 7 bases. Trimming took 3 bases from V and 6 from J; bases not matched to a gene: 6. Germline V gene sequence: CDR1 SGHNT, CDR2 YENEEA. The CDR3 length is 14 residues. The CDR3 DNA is TGTGCCAGCAGCTTCGGGACAGTATACGATACGCAGTATTTT. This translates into CASSFGTVYDTQYF.

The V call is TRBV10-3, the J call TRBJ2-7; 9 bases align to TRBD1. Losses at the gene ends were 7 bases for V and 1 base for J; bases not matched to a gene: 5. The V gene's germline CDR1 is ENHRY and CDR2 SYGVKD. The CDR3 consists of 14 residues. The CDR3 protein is CAITPGQGSYEQYF. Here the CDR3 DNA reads TGTGCCATCACCCCGGGACAGGGATCCTACGAGCAGTACTTC.

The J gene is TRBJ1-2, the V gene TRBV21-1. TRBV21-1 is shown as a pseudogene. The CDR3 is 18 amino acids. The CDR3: CASSKQFLSLAGLYGYTF. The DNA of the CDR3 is TGTGCCAGCAGCAAACAGTTTCTTTCTTTGGCGGGGCTCTATGGCTACACCTTC.

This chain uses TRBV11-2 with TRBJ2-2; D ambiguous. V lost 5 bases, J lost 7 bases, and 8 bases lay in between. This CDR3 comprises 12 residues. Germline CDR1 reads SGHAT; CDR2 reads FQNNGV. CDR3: CASSLEFGELFF. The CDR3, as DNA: TGTGCCAGCAGCCTGGAGTTCGGGGAGCTGTTTTTT.

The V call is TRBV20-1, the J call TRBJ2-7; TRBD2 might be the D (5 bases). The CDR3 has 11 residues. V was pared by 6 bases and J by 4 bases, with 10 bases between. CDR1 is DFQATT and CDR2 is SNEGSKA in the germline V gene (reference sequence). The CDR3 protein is CSAPRGYEQYF. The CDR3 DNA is TGCAGTGCCCCCCGGGGTTACGAGCAGTACTTC.

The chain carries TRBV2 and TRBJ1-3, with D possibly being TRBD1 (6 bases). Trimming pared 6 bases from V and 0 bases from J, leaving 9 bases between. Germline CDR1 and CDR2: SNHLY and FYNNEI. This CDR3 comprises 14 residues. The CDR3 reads CASRSTGSGNTIYF. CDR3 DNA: TGTGCCAGCAGATCGACAGGCTCTGGAAACACCATATATTTT.

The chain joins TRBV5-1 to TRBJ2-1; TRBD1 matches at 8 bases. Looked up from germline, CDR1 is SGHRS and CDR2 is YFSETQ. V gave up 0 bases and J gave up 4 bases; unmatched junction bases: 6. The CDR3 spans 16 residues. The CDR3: CASSLAGGFGYNEQFF. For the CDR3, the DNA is TGCGCCAGCAGCTTGGCAGGGGGCTTTGGATACAATGAGCAGTTCTTC.

The CDR3 here is CASSIPGTGRTEAFF. DNA for the CDR3: TGTGCCAGCAGTATCCCCGGGACAGGCAGGACTGAAGCTTTCTTT. V and J are TRBV7-9 and TRBJ1-1; 8 bases match TRBD1. CDR3 length equals 15 residues. Germline V gene data show CDR1 as SEHNR and CDR2 as FQNEAQ (reference sequence). The trim removed 6 bases at V and 5 bases at J, leaving 11 bases unmatched.

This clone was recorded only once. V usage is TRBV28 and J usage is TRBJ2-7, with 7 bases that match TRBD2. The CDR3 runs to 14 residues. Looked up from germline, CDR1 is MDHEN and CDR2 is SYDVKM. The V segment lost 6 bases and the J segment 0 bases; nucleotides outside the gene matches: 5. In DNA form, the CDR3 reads TGTGCCAGCAGAGCGGGACTAAACTCCTACGAGCAGTACTTC. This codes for CASRAGLNSYEQYF. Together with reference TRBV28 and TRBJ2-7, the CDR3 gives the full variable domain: DVKVTQSSRYLVKRTGEKVFLECVQDMDHENMFWYRQDPGLGLRLIYFSYDVKMKEKGDIPEGYSVSREKKERFSLILESASTNQTSMYLCASRAGLNSYEQYFGPGTRLTVT.

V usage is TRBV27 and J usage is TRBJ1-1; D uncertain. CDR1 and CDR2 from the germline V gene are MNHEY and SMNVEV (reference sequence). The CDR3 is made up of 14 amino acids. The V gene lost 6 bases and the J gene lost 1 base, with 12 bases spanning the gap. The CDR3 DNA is TGTGCCAGCAGCCGAGCGACCCCGAACACTGAAGCTTTCTTT. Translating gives CASSRATPNTEAFF.

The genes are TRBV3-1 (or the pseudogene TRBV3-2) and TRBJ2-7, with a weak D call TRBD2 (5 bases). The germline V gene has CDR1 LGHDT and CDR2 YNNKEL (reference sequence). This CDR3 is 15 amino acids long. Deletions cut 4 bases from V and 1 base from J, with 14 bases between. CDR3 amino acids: CASSPQGRGSYEQYF. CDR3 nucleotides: TGTGCCAGCAGCCCACAAGGACGGGGATCCTACGAGCAGTACTTC.

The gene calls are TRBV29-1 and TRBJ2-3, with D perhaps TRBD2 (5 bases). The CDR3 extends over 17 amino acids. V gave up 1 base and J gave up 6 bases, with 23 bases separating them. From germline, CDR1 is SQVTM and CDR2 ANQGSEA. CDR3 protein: CSVEALGSGDFGDTQYF. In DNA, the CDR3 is TGCAGCGTTGAAGCCCTAGGCAGCGGCGATTTTGGGGATACGCAGTATTTT.

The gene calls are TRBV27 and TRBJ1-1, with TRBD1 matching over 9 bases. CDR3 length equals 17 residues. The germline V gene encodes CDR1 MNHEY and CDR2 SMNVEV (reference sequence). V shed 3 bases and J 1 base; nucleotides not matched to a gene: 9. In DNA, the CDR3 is TGTGCCAGCAGTTTTTTCCCACCGGGACAGGGGAACACTGAAGCTTTCTTT. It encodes CASSFFPPGQGNTEAFF.

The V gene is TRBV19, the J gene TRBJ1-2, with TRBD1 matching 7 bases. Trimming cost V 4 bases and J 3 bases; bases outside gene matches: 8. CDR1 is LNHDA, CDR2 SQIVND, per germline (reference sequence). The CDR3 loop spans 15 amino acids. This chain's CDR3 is CASSNPDRDYYGYTF. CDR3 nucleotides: TGTGCCAGTAGTAACCCAGACAGGGACTACTATGGCTACACCTTC.

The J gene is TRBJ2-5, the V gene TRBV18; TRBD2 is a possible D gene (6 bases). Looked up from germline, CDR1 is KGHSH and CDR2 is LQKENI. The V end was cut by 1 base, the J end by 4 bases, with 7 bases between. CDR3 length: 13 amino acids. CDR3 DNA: TGTGCCAGCTCACCACAGGGAGGAGAGACCCAGTACTTC. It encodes CASSPQGGETQYF. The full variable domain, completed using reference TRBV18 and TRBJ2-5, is NAGVMQNPRHLVRRRGQEARLRCSPMKGHSHVYWYRQLPEEGLKFMVYLQKENIIDESGMPKERFSAEFPKEGPSILRIQQVVRGDSAAYFCASSPQGGETQYFGPGTRLLVL.

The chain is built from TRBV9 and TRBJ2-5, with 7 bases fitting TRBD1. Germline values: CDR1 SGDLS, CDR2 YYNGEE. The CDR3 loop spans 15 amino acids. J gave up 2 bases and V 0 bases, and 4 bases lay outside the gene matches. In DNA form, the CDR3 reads TGTGCCAGCAGCGTAGAGGGACAGCGACAAGAGACCCAGTACTTC. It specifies CASSVEGQRQETQYF.

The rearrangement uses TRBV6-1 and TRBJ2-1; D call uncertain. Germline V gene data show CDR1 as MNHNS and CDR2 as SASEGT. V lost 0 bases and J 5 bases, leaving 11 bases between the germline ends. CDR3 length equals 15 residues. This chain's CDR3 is CASSEAWAGNNEQFF. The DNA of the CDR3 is TGTGCCAGCAGTGAAGCGTGGGCAGGTAACAATGAGCAGTTCTTC.